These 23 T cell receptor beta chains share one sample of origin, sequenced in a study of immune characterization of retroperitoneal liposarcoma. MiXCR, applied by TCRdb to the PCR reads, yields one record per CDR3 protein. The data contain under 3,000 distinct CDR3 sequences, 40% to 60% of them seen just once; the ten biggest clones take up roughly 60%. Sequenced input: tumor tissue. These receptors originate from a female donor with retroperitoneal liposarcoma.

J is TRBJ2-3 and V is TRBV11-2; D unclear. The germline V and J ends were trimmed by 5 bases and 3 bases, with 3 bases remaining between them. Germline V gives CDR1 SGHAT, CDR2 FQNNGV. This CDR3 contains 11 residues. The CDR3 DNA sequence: TGTGCCAGCAGCCGTACAGATACGCAGTATTTT. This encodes CASSRTDTQYF.

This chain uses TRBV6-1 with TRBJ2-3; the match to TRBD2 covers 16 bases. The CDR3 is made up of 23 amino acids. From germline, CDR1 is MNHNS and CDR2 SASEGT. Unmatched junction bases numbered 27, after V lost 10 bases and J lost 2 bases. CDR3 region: CATKGVDRAGTSGGVFFTDTQYF. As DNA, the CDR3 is TGTGCCACCAAGGGGGTGGACAGGGCAGGGACTAGCGGGGGGGTTTTTTTCACAGATACGCAGTATTTT.

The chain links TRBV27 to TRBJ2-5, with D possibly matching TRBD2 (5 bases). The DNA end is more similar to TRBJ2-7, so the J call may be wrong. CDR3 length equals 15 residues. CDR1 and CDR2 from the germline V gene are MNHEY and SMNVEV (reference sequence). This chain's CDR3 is CASSSPSGLSYEQYF. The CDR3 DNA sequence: TGTGCCAGCAGTTCCCCGAGCGGACTCTCCTACGAGCAGTACTTC.

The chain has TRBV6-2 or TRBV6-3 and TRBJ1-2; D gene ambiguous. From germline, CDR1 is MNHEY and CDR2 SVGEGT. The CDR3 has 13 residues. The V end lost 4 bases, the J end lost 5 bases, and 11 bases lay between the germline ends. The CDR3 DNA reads TGTGCCAGCAGTTCTCCGATGGGGTATGGCTACACCTTC. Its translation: CASSSPMGYGYTF.

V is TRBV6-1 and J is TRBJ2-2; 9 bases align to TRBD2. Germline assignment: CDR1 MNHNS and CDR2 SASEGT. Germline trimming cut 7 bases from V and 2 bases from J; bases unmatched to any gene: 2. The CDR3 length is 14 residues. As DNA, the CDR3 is TGTGCCAGCACTAGCGGGACCAACACCGGGGAGCTGTTTTTT. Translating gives CASTSGTNTGELFF.

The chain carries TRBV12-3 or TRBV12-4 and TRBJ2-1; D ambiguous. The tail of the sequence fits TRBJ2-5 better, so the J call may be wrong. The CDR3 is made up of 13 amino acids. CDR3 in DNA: TGTGCCAGCAGTTTAGAAGTTCCGGAGACCCAGTACTTC. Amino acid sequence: CASSLEVPETQYF.

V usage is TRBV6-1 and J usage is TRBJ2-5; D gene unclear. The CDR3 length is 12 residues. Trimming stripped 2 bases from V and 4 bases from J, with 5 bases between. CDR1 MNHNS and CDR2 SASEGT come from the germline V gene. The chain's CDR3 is CASSEFRETQYF. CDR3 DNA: TGTGCCAGCAGTGAATTCCGAGAGACCCAGTACTTC.

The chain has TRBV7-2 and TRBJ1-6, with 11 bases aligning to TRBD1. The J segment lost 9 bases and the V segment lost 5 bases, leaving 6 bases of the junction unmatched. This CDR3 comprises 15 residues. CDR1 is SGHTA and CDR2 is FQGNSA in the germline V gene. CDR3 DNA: TGTGCCAGCAGCCTATCCGGGACAGGGGGTTCACCCCTCCACTTT. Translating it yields CASSLSGTGGSPLHF.

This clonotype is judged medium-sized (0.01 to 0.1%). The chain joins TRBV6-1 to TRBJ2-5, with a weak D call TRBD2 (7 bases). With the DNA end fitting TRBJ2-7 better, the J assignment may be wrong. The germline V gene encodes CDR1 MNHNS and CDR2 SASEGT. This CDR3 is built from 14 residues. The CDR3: CASSLGGGGHEQYF. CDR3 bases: TGTGCCAGCAGTCTCGGGGGCGGGGGACACGAGCAGTACTTC.

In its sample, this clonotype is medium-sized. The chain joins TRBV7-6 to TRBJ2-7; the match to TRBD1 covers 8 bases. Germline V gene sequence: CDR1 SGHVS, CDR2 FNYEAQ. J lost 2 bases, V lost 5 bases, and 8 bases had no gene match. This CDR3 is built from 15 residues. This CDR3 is CASSLDRGAAYEQYF. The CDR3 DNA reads TGTGCCAGCAGCCTAGACAGGGGCGCCGCCTACGAGCAGTACTTC.

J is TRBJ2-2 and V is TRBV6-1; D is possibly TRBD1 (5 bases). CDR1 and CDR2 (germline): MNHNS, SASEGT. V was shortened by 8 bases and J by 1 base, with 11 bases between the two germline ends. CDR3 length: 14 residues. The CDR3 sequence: CASGDRLNTGELFF. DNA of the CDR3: TGTGCCAGCGGAGACAGACTGAACACCGGGGAGCTGTTTTTT.

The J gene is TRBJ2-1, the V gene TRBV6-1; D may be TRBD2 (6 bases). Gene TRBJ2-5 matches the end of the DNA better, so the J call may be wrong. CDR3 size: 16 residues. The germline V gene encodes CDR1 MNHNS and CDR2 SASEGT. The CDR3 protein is CASSPPSGEGTETQYF. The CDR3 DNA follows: TGTGCCAGCAGTCCGCCTTCGGGGGAAGGGACAGAGACCCAGTACTTC.

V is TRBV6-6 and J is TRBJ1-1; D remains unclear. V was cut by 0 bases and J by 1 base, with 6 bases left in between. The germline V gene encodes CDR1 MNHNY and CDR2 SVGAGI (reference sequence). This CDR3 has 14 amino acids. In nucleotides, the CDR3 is TGTGCCAGCAGTTACTCTGGGGAGAACACTGAAGCTTTCTTT. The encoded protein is CASSYSGENTEAFF.

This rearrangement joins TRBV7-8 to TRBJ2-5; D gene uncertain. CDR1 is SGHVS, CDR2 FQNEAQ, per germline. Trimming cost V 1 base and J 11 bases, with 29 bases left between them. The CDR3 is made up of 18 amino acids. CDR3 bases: TGTGCCAGCAGCTTAGTGGGTCTAACTCCGACCAAGTCAAATGAGCAGTACTTC. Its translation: CASSLVGLTPTKSNEQYF.

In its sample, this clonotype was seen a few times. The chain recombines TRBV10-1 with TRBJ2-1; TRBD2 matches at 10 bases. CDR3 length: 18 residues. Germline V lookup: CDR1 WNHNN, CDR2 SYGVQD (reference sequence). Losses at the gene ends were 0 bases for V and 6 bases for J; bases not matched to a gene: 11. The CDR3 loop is CASSESQRASGRFNEQFF. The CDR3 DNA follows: TGCGCCAGCAGTGAGTCGCAGCGGGCTAGCGGGAGATTCAATGAGCAGTTCTTC.

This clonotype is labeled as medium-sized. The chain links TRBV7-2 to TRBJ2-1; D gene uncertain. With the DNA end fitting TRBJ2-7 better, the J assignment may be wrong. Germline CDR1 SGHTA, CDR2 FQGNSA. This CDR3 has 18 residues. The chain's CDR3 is CASSLIKQFPVSYNEQYF. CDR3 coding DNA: TGTGCCAGCAGCTTAATCAAACAGTTTCCAGTCTCCTACAATGAGCAGTACTTC.

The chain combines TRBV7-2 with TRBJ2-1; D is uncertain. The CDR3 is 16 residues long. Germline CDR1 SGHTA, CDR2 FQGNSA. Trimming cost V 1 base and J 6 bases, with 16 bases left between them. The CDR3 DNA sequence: TGTGCCAGCAGCTTAGAAGGGCGAGTGGGGTCCAATGAGCAGTTCTTC. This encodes CASSLEGRVGSNEQFF. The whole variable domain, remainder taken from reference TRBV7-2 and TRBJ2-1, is GAGVSQSPSNKVTEKGKDVELRCDPISGHTALYWYRQSLGQGLEFLIYFQGNSAPDKSGLPSDRFSAERTGGSVSTLTIQRTQQEDSAVYLCASSLEGRVGSNEQFFGPGTRLTVL.

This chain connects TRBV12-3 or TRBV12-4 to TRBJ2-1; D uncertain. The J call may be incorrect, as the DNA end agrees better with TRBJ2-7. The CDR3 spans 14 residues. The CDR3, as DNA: TGTGCCAGCAGTTCGACTGGCTCCTACAATGAGCAGTACTTC. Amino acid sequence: CASSSTGSYNEQYF.

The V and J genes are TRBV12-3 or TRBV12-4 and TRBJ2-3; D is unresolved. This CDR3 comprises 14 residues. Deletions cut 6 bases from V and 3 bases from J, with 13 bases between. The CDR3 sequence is CASRSAGRTDTQYF. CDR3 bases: TGTGCCAGCAGGTCGGCAGGACGAACAGATACGCAGTATTTT.

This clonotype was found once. The CDR3 DNA reads as TGTGCCAGCAGCTCTAGTTACGGACAGGGGGCGAAAGAGACCCAGTACTTC. Its translation is CASSSSYGQGAKETQYF. The V and J genes are TRBV7-3 and TRBJ2-1, with 11 bases aligning to TRBD1. The J call could be wrong; TRBJ2-5 is a better fit for the DNA end. The germline V gene encodes CDR1 SGHTA and CDR2 FQGTGA. CDR3 length: 17 amino acids.

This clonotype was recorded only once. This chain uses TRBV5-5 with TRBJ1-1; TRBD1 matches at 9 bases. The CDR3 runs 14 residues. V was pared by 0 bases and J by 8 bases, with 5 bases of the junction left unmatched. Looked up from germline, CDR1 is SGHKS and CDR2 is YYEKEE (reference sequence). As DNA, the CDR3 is TGTGCCAGCAGCTTGGTACAGGGGGCACTAGAAGCTTTCTTT. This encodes CASSLVQGALEAFF.

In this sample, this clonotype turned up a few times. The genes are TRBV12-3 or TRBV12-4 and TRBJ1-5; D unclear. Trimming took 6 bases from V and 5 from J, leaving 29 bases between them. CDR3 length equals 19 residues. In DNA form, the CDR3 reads TGTGCCAGCAGCACTCTGGGCCTGAGGCATCACACGCCGCATCAGCCCCAGCATTTT. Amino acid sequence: CASSTLGLRHHTPHQPQHF.

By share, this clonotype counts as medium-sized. As DNA, the CDR3 is TGTGCCAGCAGCTTAGATGGACCTTGGCGGGAGACCCAGTACTTC. Translation gives CASSLDGPWRETQYF. The rearrangement links TRBV7-2 to TRBJ2-1, with D unresolved. The end of the DNA fits TRBJ2-5 better, so the J call may be wrong. Germline V gives CDR1 SGHTA, CDR2 FQGNSA. The CDR3 is 15 residues long.